This T cell receptor (beta chain) was retrieved from a study of T cells in localized non-small cell lung cancer. Points from the study as a whole: For the top 100 tumor clones, a median approximately 61 also appeared in adjacent lung. Elevated blood T cell density was associated with longer overall survival. Clonality peaked in uninvolved adjacent lung rather than tumor. Only one tumor region went through sequencing, so heterogeneity may still be there.

Only in-frame clones appear in the TCRdb table, and some are missing; sequencing was by immunoSEQ multiplex PCR. The sample records tens of thousands of clones, 86% being singletons. The CDR3 totals 14 residues. The ends were cut back, 0 bases at V and 5 bases at J, with 10 bases in the middle. Germline V gene lookup returns CDR1 LNHDA and CDR2 SQIVND (reference sequence). This clone was picked up one time. Its specificity is not known. This chain uses TRBV19 with TRBJ1-1; D unclear. Sequencing used peripheral blood, obtained before any cancer treatment. The clonotype originates from a woman between 18 and 55 years old with stage III lung adenocarcinoma. In nucleotides, the CDR3 is TGTGCCAGTAGTATAGAGCGGGATTTGACTGAAGCTTTCTTT. Residues: CASSIERDLTEAFF.